These 25 T cell receptor beta chains were all obtained from the same sample, sequenced in a study of shared clonotypes between healthy human individuals. Profiling relied on immunoSEQ multiplex PCR, and the TCRdb table lists in-frame clones only, not all of them. The sample has around 2,000,000 clones, about 94% seen once. Terminally differentiated effector memory CD45RA+ cells were excluded by CCR7 positive selection of CD45RO-negative cells. Sample: naive CD8+ T cells sorted from blood. The receptors were sampled from a man younger than 35 in good health.

The CDR3 sequence: CASSSGLAGGPSYNEQFF. In DNA form, the CDR3 reads TGTGCCAGCAGCTCCGGACTAGCGGGGGGGCCGTCCTACAATGAGCAGTTCTTC. This chain connects TRBV9 to TRBJ2-1, with 15 bases fitting TRBD2. V lost 4 bases to trimming and J lost 1 base; unmatched junction nucleotides: 6. CDR1 and CDR2 (germline): SGDLS, YYNGEE. The CDR3 length is 18 residues.

V is TRBV28 and J is TRBJ2-7; 7 bases align to TRBD1. There are 13 residues in the CDR3. In germline, CDR1 is MDHEN, CDR2 SYDVKM. V shed 4 bases, J shed 2 bases, and the junction held 2 bases outside the gene matches. The CDR3 DNA reads TGTGCCAGCAGTTCGGACAGGACCTACGAGCAGTACTTC. This gives the protein CASSSDRTYEQYF.

V and J are TRBV9 and TRBJ2-3; D is unclear. The V end was cut by 4 bases, the J end by 2 bases, with 11 bases between. The germline gives CDR1 SGDLS, CDR2 YYNGEE. The CDR3 consists of 14 residues. The chain's CDR3 is CASSQGINTDTQYF. The CDR3 coding sequence is TGTGCCAGCAGCCAAGGGATAAACACAGATACGCAGTATTTT.

The gene calls are TRBV4-1 and TRBJ1-1, with TRBD1 matching over 7 bases. This CDR3 is 16 amino acids long. Germline V lookup: CDR1 MGHRA, CDR2 YSYEKL. V shed 4 bases, J shed 1 base, and the junction held 9 bases outside the gene matches. CDR3 in amino acids: CASSPLGRQGNTEAFF. In nucleotides, the CDR3 is TGCGCCAGCAGCCCGCTTGGGCGACAGGGGAACACTGAAGCTTTCTTT.

V usage is TRBV10-2 and J usage is TRBJ2-3; 7 bases are a match to TRBD1. The CDR3 has 14 amino acids. Germline V CDR1 and CDR2: WSHSY, SAAADI. The V gene end was trimmed by 6 bases and the J gene end by 3 bases; junction bases not matched to a gene: 6. As DNA, the CDR3 is TGCGCCAGCAGGACAGGGATGCGGACAGATACGCAGTATTTT. This encodes CASRTGMRTDTQYF.

The genes are TRBV11-2 and TRBJ2-6; a possible D gene is TRBD2 (5 bases). Trimming took off 6 bases at V and 2 bases at J, with 11 bases between the two ends. In germline, CDR1 is SGHAT, CDR2 FQNNGV. The CDR3 contains 15 residues. The CDR3 bases are TGTGCCAGCAGGACACGGGATACTGGGGCCAACGTCCTGACTTTC. It specifies CASRTRDTGANVLTF. The full variable domain, in which reference TRBV11-2 and TRBJ2-6 provide the parts outside the CDR3, is EAGVAQSPRYKIIEKRQSVAFWCNPISGHATLYWYQQILGQGPKLLIQFQNNGVVDDSQLPKDRFSAERLKGVDSTLKIQPAKLEDSAVYLCASRTRDTGANVLTFGAGSRLTVL.

This clone is a singleton in its sample. The J gene is TRBJ2-5, the V gene TRBV19; the D is unclear. The CDR3 runs 14 residues. V lost 6 bases, J lost 4 bases, and 15 bases lay in between. Germline CDR1 is LNHDA and CDR2 is SQIVND (reference sequence). Here the CDR3 DNA reads TGTGCCAGTAGAGAACCCGCCTTCGGAGAGACCCAGTACTTC. This encodes CASREPAFGETQYF.

The V gene is TRBV7-8, the J gene TRBJ2-1; no clear D gene. Between the trimmed V and J ends, which lost 2 bases and 4 bases, there was a span of 6 bases. Looked up from germline, CDR1 is SGHVS and CDR2 is FQNEAQ. The CDR3 spans 13 residues. In nucleotides, the CDR3 is TGTGCCAGCAGCTTAAGTGTGTACAATGAGCAGTTCTTC. Protein: CASSLSVYNEQFF.

In regard to this clone: Other DNA sequences from this sample encode an identical CDR3 as well. This rearrangement joins TRBV5-6 to TRBJ1-1; D unclear. CDR1 is SGHDT and CDR2 is YYEEEE in the germline V gene. CDR3 length: 13 residues. V was clipped by 2 bases and J by 6 bases, with 11 bases between them. In DNA, the CDR3 is TGTGCCAGCAGCTTAGGTGTGTCACCTGAAGCTTTCTTT. This gives the protein CASSLGVSPEAFF.

J is TRBJ1-1 and V is TRBV6-5; possibly TRBD1 for D (5 bases). Germline V CDR1 and CDR2: MNHEY, SVGAGI. V lost 2 bases to trimming and J lost 6 bases, with 16 bases between them. CDR3 length: 15 amino acids. The CDR3 reads CASSYREGWGAEAFF. The CDR3, as DNA: TGTGCCAGCAGTTACAGAGAGGGATGGGGCGCTGAAGCTTTCTTT.

The V call is TRBV11-2, the J call TRBJ1-1; no clear D. V was shortened by 3 bases and J by 10 bases, with 15 bases between the two germline ends. Germline V gene sequence: CDR1 SGHAT, CDR2 FQNNGV. The CDR3 consists of 13 residues. The CDR3 bases are TGTGCCAGCAGCTTCGCCCCCGCATACACAGCTTTCTTT. Its protein is CASSFAPAYTAFF.

In the case of this clone: A much larger clone differs from this one at a single base, so this may be a read error. Additional DNA sequences in this sample encode the identical CDR3. The chain uses TRBV6-5 and TRBJ2-2; TRBD1 might be the D (5 bases). The CDR3 contains 14 residues. Germline values: CDR1 MNHEY, CDR2 SVGAGI. V gave up 4 bases and J gave up 1 base, with 7 bases separating them. The CDR3 here is CASSFGQNTGELFF. CDR3 DNA sequence: TGTGCCAGCAGTTTCGGACAGAACACCGGGGAGCTGTTTTTT.

This clone was seen only once. The CDR3 protein is CASSLTTGLDSPLHF. CDR3 bases: TGTGCCAGCAGCTTGACGACAGGGTTGGATTCACCCCTCCACTTT. The rearrangement joins TRBV5-6 to TRBJ1-6; 7 positions match TRBD1. V gave up 1 base and J gave up 8 bases; unmatched junction bases: 6. Germline CDR1 SGHDT, CDR2 YYEEEE. The CDR3 totals 15 residues.

About this clone: Other DNA sequences in this sample translate to the same CDR3. The chain carries TRBV11-2 and TRBJ2-7; D is possibly TRBD2 (5 bases). The germline V and J ends were trimmed by 0 bases and 3 bases, with 9 bases remaining between them. CDR1 and CDR2 (germline): SGHAT, FQNNGV. The CDR3 has 14 residues. The CDR3 bases are TGTGCCAGCAGCTTAGACACGGGGTACTACGAGCAGTACTTC. Translating it yields CASSLDTGYYEQYF.

As DNA, the CDR3 is TGTGCCAGCAGTTTAGGAATGGGACAGGGGATCAATCAGCCCCAGCATTTT. This codes for CASSLGMGQGINQPQHF. The chain employs TRBV27 and TRBJ1-5; 10 bases are shared with TRBD1. This CDR3 comprises 17 residues. Per the germline V gene, CDR1 is MNHEY and CDR2 is SMNVEV (reference sequence). V lost 2 bases to trimming and J lost 3 bases; unmatched junction nucleotides: 7.

This sequence joins TRBV7-2 and TRBJ2-7, with 7 nucleotides matching TRBD2. This CDR3 is built from 14 residues. Germline assignment: CDR1 SGHTA and CDR2 FQGNSA. V dropped 4 bases and J dropped 2; count of bases not matched to a gene: 5. The CDR3 DNA follows: TGTGCCAGCAGCTCGCGCCTAGCGGCCTACGAGCAGTACTTC. Translation: CASSSRLAAYEQYF.

The chain combines TRBV10-3 with TRBJ2-1, with TRBD1 matching 7 bases. This CDR3 region has 15 residues. Germline V gives CDR1 ENHRY, CDR2 SYGVKD. The V and J ends lost 2 bases and 3 bases, in that order; junction bases with no gene match: 4. This CDR3 reads CAISETRDSYNEQFF. CDR3 nucleotide sequence: TGTGCCATCAGTGAGACCCGGGACAGCTACAATGAGCAGTTCTTC.

On this clone: In the same sample, other DNA sequences code for this CDR3. The V gene is TRBV7-6, the J gene TRBJ2-7; 7 bases fit TRBD2. The CDR3 loop spans 15 amino acids. V lost 1 base to trimming and J lost 1 base; unmatched junction nucleotides: 4. In germline, CDR1 is SGHVS, CDR2 FNYEAQ. The CDR3 is CASSLEASGSYEQYF. The CDR3 DNA is TGTGCCAGCAGCTTAGAGGCTAGCGGATCCTACGAGCAGTACTTC.

The gene calls are TRBV27 and TRBJ1-6, with 9 bases lining up with TRBD1. Germline CDR1 and CDR2: MNHEY and SMNVEV (reference sequence). CDR3 length: 15 residues. Trimming took 5 bases from V and 7 from J; bases not matched to a gene: 6. DNA of the CDR3: TGTGCCAGCAGTCCCAGGGACAGGGAGAATTCACCCCTCCACTTT. Protein: CASSPRDRENSPLHF.

The chain uses TRBV7-9 and TRBJ1-2; no clear D. This CDR3 contains 15 residues. Germline loops: CDR1 SEHNR, CDR2 FQNEAQ (reference sequence). V lost 4 bases to trimming and J lost 0 bases, with 12 bases between them. The CDR3 sequence: CASSSSTVPNYGYTF. As DNA, the CDR3 is TGTGCCAGCAGCTCAAGCACAGTTCCTAACTATGGCTACACCTTC.

The gene calls are TRBV2 and TRBJ2-5, with TRBD1 as a possible D gene (5 bases). The V gene's germline CDR1 is SNHLY and CDR2 FYNNEI. The V end was cut by 4 bases, the J end by 2 bases, with 8 bases between. The CDR3 is 13 residues long. The CDR3, as DNA: TGTGCCAGCAGTGGGACAAGTCAAGAGACCCAGTACTTC. Encoded protein: CASSGTSQETQYF. Variable domain in full (rest from reference TRBV2 and TRBJ2-5): EPEVTQTPSHQVTQMGQEVILRCVPISNHLYFYWYRQILGQKVEFLVSFYNNEISEKSEIFDDQFSVERPDGSNFTLKIRSTKLEDSAMYFCASSGTSQETQYFGPGTRLLVL.

The rearrangement joins TRBV28 to TRBJ1-5, with D unresolved. In germline, CDR1 is MDHEN, CDR2 SYDVKM. V lost 1 base, J lost 0 bases, and 19 bases lay in between. The CDR3 runs to 19 residues. The DNA for the CDR3 is TGTGCCAGCAGTTTATTTCTATACAGTCGAGACTCTAGCAATCAGCCCCAGCATTTT. Encoded protein: CASSLFLYSRDSSNQPQHF.

The rearrangement links TRBV30 to TRBJ2-7; D is possibly TRBD2 (5 bases). CDR3 size: 13 residues. The germline V and J ends were trimmed by 3 bases and 3 bases, with 12 bases remaining between them. CDR1 and CDR2 (germline): GTSNPN, SVGIG (reference sequence). CDR3 sequence reads: CAWSSTGLYEQYF. CDR3 nucleotides: TGTGCCTGGAGCAGTACCGGACTCTACGAGCAGTACTTC.

On this clone itself: This sample also contains other DNA sequences that code for the same CDR3. The chain recombines TRBV7-8 with TRBJ2-7; 7 nucleotides match TRBD2. The CDR3 is 14 amino acids. Trimming removed 0 bases from V and 1 base from J; junction bases left unmatched: 0. Looked up from germline, CDR1 is SGHVS and CDR2 is FQNEAQ. CDR3 sequence reads: CASSLAGGSYEQYF. The CDR3 DNA follows: TGTGCCAGCAGCTTAGCGGGAGGGTCCTACGAGCAGTACTTC. The variable domain in full, completed from reference TRBV7-8 and TRBJ2-7, reads GAGVSQSPRYKVAKRGQDVALRCDPISGHVSLFWYQQALGQGPEFLTYFQNEAQLDKSGLPSDRFFAERPEGSVSTLKIQRTQQEDSAVYLCASSLAGGSYEQYFGPGTRLTVT.

The rearrangement joins TRBV13 to TRBJ2-1; TRBD1 is a possible D gene (5 bases). Germline V gene data show CDR1 as PRHDT and CDR2 as FYEKMQ (reference sequence). This CDR3 comprises 15 residues. Trimming pared 1 base from V and 15 bases from J, leaving 22 bases between. CDR3 DNA: TGTGCCAGCAGCTTAGCGCAGGGTCGTTGGCTGGAACTGTTCTTC. Translating gives CASSLAQGRWLELFF.